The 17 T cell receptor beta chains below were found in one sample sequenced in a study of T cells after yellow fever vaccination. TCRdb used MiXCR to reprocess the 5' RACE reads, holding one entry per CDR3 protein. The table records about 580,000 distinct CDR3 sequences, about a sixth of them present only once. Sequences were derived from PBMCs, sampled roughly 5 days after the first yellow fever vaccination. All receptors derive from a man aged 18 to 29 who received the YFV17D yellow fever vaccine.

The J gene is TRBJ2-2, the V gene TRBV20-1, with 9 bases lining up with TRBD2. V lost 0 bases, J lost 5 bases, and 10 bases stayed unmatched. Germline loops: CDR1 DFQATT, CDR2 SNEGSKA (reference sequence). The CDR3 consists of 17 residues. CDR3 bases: TGCAGTGCTAGAGAGATGACCGGGACTAGCATTACCGGGGAGCTGTTTTTT. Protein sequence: CSAREMTGTSITGELFF.

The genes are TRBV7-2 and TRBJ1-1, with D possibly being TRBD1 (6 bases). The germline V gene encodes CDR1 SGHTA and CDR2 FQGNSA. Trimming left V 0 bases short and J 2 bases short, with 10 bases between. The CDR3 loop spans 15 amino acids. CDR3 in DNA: TGTGCCAGCAGCTTAGCGGGGGCTACAAACACTGAAGCTTTCTTT. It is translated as CASSLAGATNTEAFF.

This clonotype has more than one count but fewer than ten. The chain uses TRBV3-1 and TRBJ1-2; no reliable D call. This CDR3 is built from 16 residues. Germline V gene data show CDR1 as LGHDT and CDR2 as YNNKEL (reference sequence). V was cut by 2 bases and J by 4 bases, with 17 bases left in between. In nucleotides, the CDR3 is TGTGCCAGCAGCCAATCCGGACTCCGGGCCTCCTATGGCTACACCTTC. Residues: CASSQSGLRASYGYTF.

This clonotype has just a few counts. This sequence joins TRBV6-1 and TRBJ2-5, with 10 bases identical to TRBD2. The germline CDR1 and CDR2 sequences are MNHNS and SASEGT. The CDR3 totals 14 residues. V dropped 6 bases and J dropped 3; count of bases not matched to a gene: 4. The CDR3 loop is CASSPLAGKETQYF. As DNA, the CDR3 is TGTGCCAGCAGCCCACTAGCGGGGAAAGAGACCCAGTACTTC.

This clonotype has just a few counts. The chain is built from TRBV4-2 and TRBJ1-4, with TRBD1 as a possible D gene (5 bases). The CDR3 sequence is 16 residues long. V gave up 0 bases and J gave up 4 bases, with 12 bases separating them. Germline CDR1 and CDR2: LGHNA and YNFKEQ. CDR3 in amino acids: CASSQDRDSLNEKLFF. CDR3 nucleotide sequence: TGTGCCAGCAGCCAAGATCGTGACAGTCTTAATGAAAAACTGTTTTTT.

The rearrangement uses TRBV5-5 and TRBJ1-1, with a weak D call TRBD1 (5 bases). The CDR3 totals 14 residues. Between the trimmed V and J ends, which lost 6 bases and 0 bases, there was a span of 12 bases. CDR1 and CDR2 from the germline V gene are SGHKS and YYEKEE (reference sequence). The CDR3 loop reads CASTDSKMNTEAFF. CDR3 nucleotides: TGTGCCAGCACTGACAGCAAGATGAACACTGAAGCTTTCTTT. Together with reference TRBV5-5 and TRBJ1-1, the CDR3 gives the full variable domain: DAGVTQSPTHLIKTRGQQVTLRCSPISGHKSVSWYQQVLGQGPQFIFQYYEKEERGRGNFPDRFSARQFPNYSSELNVNALLLGDSALYLCASTDSKMNTEAFFGQGTRLTVV.

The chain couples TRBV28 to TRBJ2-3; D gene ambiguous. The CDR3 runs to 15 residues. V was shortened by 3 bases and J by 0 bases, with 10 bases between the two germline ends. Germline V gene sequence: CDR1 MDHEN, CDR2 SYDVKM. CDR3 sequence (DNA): TGTGCCAGCAGTTTGTACAGCCCAAGCACAGATACGCAGTATTTT. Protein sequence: CASSLYSPSTDTQYF.

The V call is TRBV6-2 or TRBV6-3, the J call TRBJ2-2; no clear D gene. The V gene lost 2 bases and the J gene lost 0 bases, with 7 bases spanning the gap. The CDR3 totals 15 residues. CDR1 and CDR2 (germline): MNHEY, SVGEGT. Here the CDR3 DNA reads TGTGCCAGCAGTTACCGGGTAGCGAACACCGGGGAGCTGTTTTTT. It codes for CASSYRVANTGELFF.

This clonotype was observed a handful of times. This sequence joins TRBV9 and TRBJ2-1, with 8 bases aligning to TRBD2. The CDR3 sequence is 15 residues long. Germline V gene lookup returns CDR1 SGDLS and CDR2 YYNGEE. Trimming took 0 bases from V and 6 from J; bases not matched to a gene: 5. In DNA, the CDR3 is TGTGCCAGCAGCGTAGGCGGGGGGTCGACCAATGAGCAGTTCTTC. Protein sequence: CASSVGGGSTNEQFF.

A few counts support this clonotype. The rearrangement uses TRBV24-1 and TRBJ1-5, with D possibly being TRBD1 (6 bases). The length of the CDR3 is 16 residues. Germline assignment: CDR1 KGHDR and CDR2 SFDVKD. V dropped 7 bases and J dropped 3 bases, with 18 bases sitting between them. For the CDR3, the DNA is TGTGCCACCAGCCGGACAGCCCTACCTCTCAATCAGCCCCAGCATTTT. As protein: CATSRTALPLNQPQHF.

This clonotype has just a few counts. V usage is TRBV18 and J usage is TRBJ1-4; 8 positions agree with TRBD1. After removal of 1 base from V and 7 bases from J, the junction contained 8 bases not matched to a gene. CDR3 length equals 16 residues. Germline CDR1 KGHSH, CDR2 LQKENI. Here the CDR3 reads CASSPRTGLGGEKLFF. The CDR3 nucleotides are TGTGCCAGCTCACCACGGACAGGGTTGGGAGGTGAAAAACTGTTTTTT.

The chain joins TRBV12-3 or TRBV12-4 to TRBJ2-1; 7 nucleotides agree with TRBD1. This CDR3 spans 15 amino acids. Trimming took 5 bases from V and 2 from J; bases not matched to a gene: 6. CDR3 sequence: CASSQNRGPYNEQFF. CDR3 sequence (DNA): TGTGCCAGCAGTCAAAACAGGGGACCCTACAATGAGCAGTTCTTC.

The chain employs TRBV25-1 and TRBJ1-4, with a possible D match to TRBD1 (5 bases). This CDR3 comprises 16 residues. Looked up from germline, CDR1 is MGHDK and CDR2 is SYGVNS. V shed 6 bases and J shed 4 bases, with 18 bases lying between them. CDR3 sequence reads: CASSRDGTAINEKLFF. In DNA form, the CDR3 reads TGTGCCAGCAGCAGGGACGGGACGGCCATTAATGAAAAACTGTTTTTT.

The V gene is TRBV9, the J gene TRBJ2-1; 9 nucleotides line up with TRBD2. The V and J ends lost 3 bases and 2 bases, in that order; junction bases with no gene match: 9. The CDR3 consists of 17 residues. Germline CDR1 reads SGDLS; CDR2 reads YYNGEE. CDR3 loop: CASSEGVAGGAYNEQFF. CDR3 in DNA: TGTGCCAGCAGCGAGGGCGTGGCGGGGGGGGCCTACAATGAGCAGTTCTTC.

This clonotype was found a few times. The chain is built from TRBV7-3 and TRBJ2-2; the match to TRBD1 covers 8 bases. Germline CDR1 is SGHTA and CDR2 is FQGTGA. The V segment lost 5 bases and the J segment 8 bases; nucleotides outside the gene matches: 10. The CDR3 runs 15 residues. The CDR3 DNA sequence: TGTGCCAGCAGCGAAAGGACAGGGCCCGGAGGGGAGCTGTTTTTT. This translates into CASSERTGPGGELFF.

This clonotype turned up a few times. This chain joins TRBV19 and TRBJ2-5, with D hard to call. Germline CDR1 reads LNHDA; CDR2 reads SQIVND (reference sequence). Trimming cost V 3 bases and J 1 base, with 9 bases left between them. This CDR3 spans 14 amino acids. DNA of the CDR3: TGTGCCAGTAGTATCGCACCAAGCCAAGAGACCCAGTACTTC. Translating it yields CASSIAPSQETQYF. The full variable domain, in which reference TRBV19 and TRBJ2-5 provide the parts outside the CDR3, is DGGITQSPKYLFRKEGQNVTLSCEQNLNHDAMYWYRQDPGQGLRLIYYSQIVNDFQKGDIAEGYSVSREKKESFPLTVTSAQKNPTAFYLCASSIAPSQETQYFGPGTRLLVL.

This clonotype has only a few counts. The CDR3 DNA is TGCGCCAGCAGCTCCGGCCCTCACGGCACAGATACGCAGTATTTT. Amino acids: CASSSGPHGTDTQYF. The chain carries TRBV5-1 and TRBJ2-3; no definite D call. This CDR3 contains 15 residues. Trimming shortened V by 3 bases and J by 1 base, and 12 bases separated the two germline ends. The germline CDR1 and CDR2 sequences are SGHRS and YFSETQ.